The sequence of this T cell receptor beta chain was determined in a study of identical twins. The length of the CDR3 is 13 residues. Trimming cost V 7 bases and J 6 bases; bases outside gene matches: 9. Germline values: CDR1 MNHEY, CDR2 SMNVEV (reference sequence). As to this clonotype: Its cognate antigen is unknown.

A template switching step contributed a universal primer site, while unique molecular identifiers were present in the cDNA. TCRdb analysed the 5' RACE reads with MiXCR anew, one entry per CDR3 protein. The data contain some 1,700,000 distinct CDR3 sequences, 32% of them seen just once; the ten biggest clones take up around 0.3%. Study observations and caveats: These conclusions were based on statistical analysis (cross-sectional, not following the same donors). Whereas memory repertoires showed no such difference, abundant cord blood beta clonotypes carried fewer insertions.

Material: cord blood. The source is a newborn girl in good health. The chain links TRBV27 to TRBJ2-7; 7 nucleotides align to TRBD2. The CDR3 region is CASKSGEALEQYF. The CDR3 DNA is TGTGCCAGCAAGAGCGGGGAAGCGCTCGAGCAGTACTTC.